These 30 T cell receptor beta chains were sequenced from one sample in a study of radiotherapy plus CTLA-4 blockade in lung cancer. Assay: immunoSEQ multiplex PCR; the TCRdb copy retains only in-frame clones and omits some. The data show 70,000 to 95,000 clones, approximately 86% seen once. Sequencing used peripheral blood, obtained from a patient treated with radiotherapy plus ipilimumab. The receptor source for this set is a human donor with non-small cell lung cancer that progressed on radiotherapy plus ipilimumab.

This CDR3 is CASRSNNEQFF. The DNA of the CDR3 is TGTGCCAGCAGGTCCAACAATGAGCAGTTCTTC. The chain has TRBV7-2 and TRBJ2-1; no clear D. The ends were cut back, 6 bases at V and 5 bases at J, with 5 bases in the middle. CDR1 is SGHTA, CDR2 FQGNSA, per germline. The CDR3 runs 11 residues.

The chain uses TRBV30 and TRBJ2-7, with TRBD2 matching over 14 bases. The CDR3 runs 15 residues. The junction had 3 bases not matched to a gene; V was cut back by 0 bases and J by 5 bases. Germline CDR1 reads GTSNPN; CDR2 reads SVGIG (reference sequence). The DNA for the CDR3 is TGTGCCTGGAGTGTAAGGACTAGCGGGAGGAACGAGCAGTACTTC. It encodes CAWSVRTSGRNEQYF.

The rearrangement links TRBV2 to TRBJ1-6; D is possibly TRBD1 (6 bases). The CDR3 extends over 15 amino acids. V lost 7 bases, J lost 7 bases, and 17 bases lay in between. Germline V gives CDR1 SNHLY, CDR2 FYNNEI. The chain's CDR3 is CASIIDRILNSPLHF. For the CDR3, the DNA is TGTGCCAGCATTATCGACAGGATCTTGAATTCACCCCTCCACTTT.

The rearrangement uses TRBV29-1 and TRBJ1-3; D gene ambiguous. CDR1 and CDR2 (germline): SQVTM, ANQGSEA. The V gene lost 6 bases and the J gene lost 2 bases, with 8 bases spanning the gap. The CDR3 is 12 amino acids. The DNA for the CDR3 is TGCAGCGTGGCTGTCACTGGAAACACCATATATTTT. It translates to CSVAVTGNTIYF.

The V and J genes are TRBV2 and TRBJ2-1, with D unresolved. The germline V gene has CDR1 SNHLY and CDR2 FYNNEI. V gave up 1 base and J gave up 15 bases, with 10 bases separating them. This CDR3 is 11 amino acids long. The CDR3 region is CASSEEGAGFF. The CDR3 nucleotides are TGTGCCAGCAGTGAAGAGGGCGCAGGGTTCTTC.

This clone was detected a few times. The V and J genes are TRBV6-1 and TRBJ2-7; either TRBD1 or TRBD2 may fit D (5 bases each). CDR1 is MNHNS and CDR2 is SASEGT in the germline V gene. CDR3 length equals 13 residues. V dropped 11 bases and J dropped 6 bases, with 20 bases sitting between them. CDR3 in amino acids: CALKGPGPGEQYF. CDR3 in DNA: TGTGCCCTCAAGGGACCGGGACCGGGCGAGCAGTACTTC.

The chain couples TRBV29-1 to TRBJ2-3; D remains ambiguous. The length of the CDR3 is 12 residues. The germline V gene encodes CDR1 SQVTM and CDR2 ANQGSEA. V gave up 6 bases and J gave up 0 bases, with 7 bases separating them. DNA for the CDR3: TGCAGCGTCGTAACTAGCACAGATACGCAGTATTTT. Its protein product is CSVVTSTDTQYF.

This chain links TRBV15 with TRBJ2-7, with 8 bases identical to TRBD1. The junction had 3 bases not matched to a gene; V was cut back by 0 bases and J by 5 bases. The CDR3 runs to 14 residues. Germline CDR1 reads LNHNV; CDR2 reads YYDKDF (reference sequence). In DNA form, the CDR3 reads TGTGCCACCAGCAGAGATATACAGGGGGACGAGCAGTACTTC. As protein: CATSRDIQGDEQYF.

The chain uses TRBV9 and TRBJ2-2; TRBD1 is a possible D gene (5 bases). The germline gives CDR1 SGDLS, CDR2 YYNGEE. CDR3 length: 15 residues. Trimming cost V 0 bases and J 1 base, with 7 bases left between them. The CDR3 spells CASSVGQGNTGELFF. CDR3 sequence (DNA): TGTGCCAGCAGCGTAGGTCAGGGGAACACCGGGGAGCTGTTTTTT. The whole variable domain, remainder taken from reference TRBV9 and TRBJ2-2, is DSGVTQTPKHLITATGQRVTLRCSPRSGDLSVYWYQQSLDQGLQFLIQYYNGEERAKGNILERFSAQQFPDLHSELNLSSLELGDSALYFCASSVGQGNTGELFFGEGSRLTVL.

J is TRBJ1-6 and V is TRBV6-1, with no clear D. V was trimmed by 2 bases and J by 2 bases, leaving 13 bases between them. This CDR3 is built from 17 residues. Germline CDR1 and CDR2: MNHNS and SASEGT. The CDR3: CASSEPKTPAYNSPLHF. The CDR3 DNA reads as TGTGCCAGCAGTGAACCCAAGACACCGGCCTATAATTCACCCCTCCACTTT.

This chain links TRBV7-2 with TRBJ1-1; perhaps TRBD1 as D (6 bases). The germline gives CDR1 SGHTA, CDR2 FQGNSA. The ends were cut back, 1 base at V and 1 base at J, with 10 bases in the middle. This CDR3 region has 15 residues. The CDR3 protein is CASSLVSTGNTEAFF. CDR3 nucleotides: TGTGCCAGCAGCTTAGTGTCGACAGGGAACACTGAAGCTTTCTTT.

The J gene is TRBJ2-3, the V gene TRBV2, with D possibly matching TRBD1 (6 bases). The V gene lost 8 bases and the J gene lost 10 bases, with 10 bases spanning the gap. Germline V gene lookup returns CDR1 SNHLY and CDR2 FYNNEI. This CDR3 contains 10 residues. This chain's CDR3 is CASGQMPQYF. The CDR3 nucleotides are TGTGCCAGCGGACAGATGCCGCAGTATTTT.

The CDR3 DNA is TGTGCCAGCAGAGGACTAGCGGGGGGTGGGGAGCAGTTCTTC. As protein: CASRGLAGGGEQFF. The V call is TRBV6-5, the J call TRBJ2-1; 14 bases match TRBD2. CDR3 length: 14 amino acids. Germline CDR1 and CDR2: MNHEY and SVGAGI. V shed 6 bases and J 10 bases; nucleotides not matched to a gene: 5.

V is TRBV7-9 and J is TRBJ2-1; perhaps TRBD2 as D (6 bases). The CDR3 sequence is 14 residues long. Germline CDR1 is SEHNR and CDR2 is FQNEAQ (reference sequence). V shed 1 base and J shed 10 bases, with 14 bases lying between them. As DNA, the CDR3 is TGTGCCAGCAGCTTAGTTAGGGGCGGGAAAGAGCAGTTCTTC. Amino acids: CASSLVRGGKEQFF.

The V gene is TRBV6-5, the J gene TRBJ2-5; 8 nucleotides agree with TRBD2. V shed 3 bases, J shed 2 bases, and the junction held 8 bases outside the gene matches. The CDR3 contains 16 residues. Germline V gene lookup returns CDR1 MNHEY and CDR2 SVGAGI. CDR3 sequence reads: CASSYDGGGTQETQYF. The CDR3 region has the DNA TGTGCCAGCAGTTATGATGGCGGGGGGACTCAAGAGACCCAGTACTTC.

The rearrangement joins TRBV30 to TRBJ2-7; a possible D gene is TRBD1 (6 bases). V was clipped by 0 bases and J by 2 bases, with 17 bases between them. The CDR3 extends over 16 amino acids. Germline values: CDR1 GTSNPN, CDR2 SVGIG (reference sequence). The CDR3 bases are TGTGCCTGGAGTGTAGCCCGGACAGCCAGGGCCTACGAGCAGTACTTC. Translation: CAWSVARTARAYEQYF.

The chain combines TRBV18 with TRBJ2-7; D is uncertain. Germline assignment: CDR1 KGHSH and CDR2 LQKENI. V lost 2 bases and J 0 bases, leaving 5 bases between the germline ends. This CDR3 contains 13 residues. CDR3: CASSPVVSYEQYF. DNA for the CDR3: TGTGCCAGCTCACCAGTAGTCTCCTACGAGCAGTACTTC.

The chain links TRBV30 to TRBJ2-7, with 10 bases identical to TRBD2. Germline CDR1 and CDR2: GTSNPN and SVGIG (reference sequence). The CDR3 extends over 15 amino acids. V lost 5 bases and J lost 4; bases outside the gene matches: 11. CDR3 coding DNA: TGTGCCTGGGGCCTTAGCGGGAGGTTTATATACGAGCAGTACTTC. This translates into CAWGLSGRFIYEQYF.

This clone came up once. The gene calls are TRBV4-2 and TRBJ2-1; the D is unclear. Trimming left V 0 bases short and J 0 bases short, with 9 bases between. The CDR3 contains 16 residues. In germline, CDR1 is LGHNA, CDR2 YNFKEQ. The CDR3 spells CASSQDRAPSYNEQFF. The CDR3 coding sequence is TGTGCCAGCAGCCAAGATAGGGCCCCCTCCTACAATGAGCAGTTCTTC.

This chain connects TRBV7-6 to TRBJ1-1; D perhaps matches TRBD1 (5 bases). The germline CDR1 and CDR2 sequences are SGHVS and FNYEAQ. The CDR3 is made up of 14 amino acids. V lost 1 base, J lost 9 bases, and 15 bases lay in between. CDR3 nucleotide sequence: TGTGCCAGCAGCTTAGACGCCCAGGGAGAAAAAGCTTTCTTT. Translated, it gives CASSLDAQGEKAFF.

The V and J genes are TRBV2 and TRBJ2-7; 9 bases map to TRBD2. Germline CDR1 reads SNHLY; CDR2 reads FYNNEI. V lost 4 bases and J lost 2; bases outside the gene matches: 15. The CDR3 sequence is 18 residues long. CDR3 bases: TGTGCCAGCAGTGTAAGGGGCCCAACTAGCGGGTACGCCTACGAGCAGTACTTC. Translation: CASSVRGPTSGYAYEQYF.

The chain couples TRBV9 to TRBJ2-7; D possibly corresponds to TRBD2 (6 bases). V was shortened by 2 bases and J by 2 bases, with 17 bases between the two germline ends. The CDR3 is 16 residues long. Germline-derived CDR1 and CDR2 are SGDLS and YYNGEE. CDR3 coding DNA: TGTGCCAGCAGCGTGGCGGGGACTCCGGATACCTACGAGCAGTACTTC. Amino acids: CASSVAGTPDTYEQYF.

This clone was seen only once. The chain has TRBV27 and TRBJ2-7; D could derive from TRBD1 or TRBD2 (5 bases each). This CDR3 contains 13 residues. Germline V lookup: CDR1 MNHEY, CDR2 SMNVEV (reference sequence). V lost 4 bases and J 3 bases, leaving 10 bases between the germline ends. CDR3 sequence (DNA): TGTGCCAGCAGTTGGGACGGAAACTACGAGCAGTACTTC. It yields the protein CASSWDGNYEQYF.

The chain combines TRBV5-6 with TRBJ1-2; D may be TRBD1 (5 bases). This CDR3 has 16 residues. Germline V gene data show CDR1 as SGHDT and CDR2 as YYEEEE. V gave up 4 bases and J gave up 3 bases, with 19 bases separating them. Here the CDR3 DNA reads TGTGCCAGCAGCCGGAGGGGTGGGGAATGGGACTATGGCTACACCTTC. It translates to CASSRRGGEWDYGYTF.

V gene TRBV11-3 combines with J gene TRBJ2-5; 7 positions agree with TRBD2. There are 12 residues in the CDR3. The ends lost 3 bases at V and 6 bases at J; junction bases unmatched: 1. The germline CDR1 and CDR2 sequences are SGHNT and YENEEA. The CDR3 bases are TGTGCCAGCAGCTTCGGGGGGAAGACCCAGTACTTC. It yields the protein CASSFGGKTQYF.

This chain connects TRBV25-1 to TRBJ1-6, with 9 positions matching TRBD1. V was pared by 6 bases and J by 6 bases, with 0 bases of the junction left unmatched. Germline CDR1 reads MGHDK; CDR2 reads SYGVNS. The CDR3 is 13 residues long. CDR3 sequence reads: CASRDRGNSPLHF. The DNA of the CDR3 is TGTGCCAGCAGGGACAGGGGTAATTCACCCCTCCACTTT.

The chain links TRBV4-3 to TRBJ2-4, with 8 bases lining up with TRBD2. V dropped 0 bases and J dropped 2; count of bases not matched to a gene: 9. CDR1 is LGHNA, CDR2 YSLEER, per germline. This CDR3 spans 18 amino acids. The CDR3 here is CASSQDEIAGSPKNIQYF. CDR3 coding DNA: TGCGCCAGCAGCCAAGACGAGATAGCGGGGTCCCCCAAAAACATTCAGTACTTC.

V gene TRBV9 combines with J gene TRBJ2-5; 14 bases map to TRBD2. The CDR3 runs 16 residues. Unmatched junction bases numbered 5, after V lost 2 bases and J lost 5 bases. The germline CDR1 and CDR2 sequences are SGDLS and YYNGEE. The CDR3 spells CASSVGTSGGGETQYF. In nucleotides, the CDR3 is TGTGCCAGCAGCGTGGGGACTAGCGGGGGTGGGGAGACCCAGTACTTC.

The chain carries TRBV7-2 and TRBJ1-1; D is undetermined. The CDR3 totals 9 residues. Germline CDR1 and CDR2: SGHTA and FQGNSA. V dropped 8 bases and J dropped 3 bases, with 1 base sitting between them. In DNA, the CDR3 is TGTGCCAGCTACACTGAAGCTTTCTTT. It codes for CASYTEAFF.

This chain uses TRBV4-2 with TRBJ1-4; D unclear. The CDR3 consists of 19 residues. V was clipped by 0 bases and J by 0 bases, with 17 bases between them. CDR1 LGHNA and CDR2 YNFKEQ come from the germline V gene. DNA for the CDR3: TGTGCCAGCAGCCAAGAGTCTGTTTGGACCTCCGCAACTAATGAAAAACTGTTTTTT. This translates into CASSQESVWTSATNEKLFF.